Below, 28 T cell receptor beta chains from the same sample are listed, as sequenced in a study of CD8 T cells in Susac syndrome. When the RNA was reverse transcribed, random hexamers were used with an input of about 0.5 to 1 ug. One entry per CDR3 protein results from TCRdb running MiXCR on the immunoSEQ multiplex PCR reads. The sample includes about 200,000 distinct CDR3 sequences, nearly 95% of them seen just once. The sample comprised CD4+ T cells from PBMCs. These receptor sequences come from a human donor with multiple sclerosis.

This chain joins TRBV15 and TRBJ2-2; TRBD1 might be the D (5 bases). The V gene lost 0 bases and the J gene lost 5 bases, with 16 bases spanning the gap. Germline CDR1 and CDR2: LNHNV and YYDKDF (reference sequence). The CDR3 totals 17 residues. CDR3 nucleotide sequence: TGTGCCACCAGCAGAGATCGTGGGCAGGGTAAAACCGGGGAGCTGTTTTTT. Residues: CATSRDRGQGKTGELFF.

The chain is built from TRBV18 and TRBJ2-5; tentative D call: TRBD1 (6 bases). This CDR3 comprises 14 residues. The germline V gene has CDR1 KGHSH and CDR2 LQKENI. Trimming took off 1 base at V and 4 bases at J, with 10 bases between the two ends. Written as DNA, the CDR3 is TGTGCCAGCTCACCACGTGCAGGGGCAGAGACCCAGTACTTC. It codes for CASSPRAGAETQYF.

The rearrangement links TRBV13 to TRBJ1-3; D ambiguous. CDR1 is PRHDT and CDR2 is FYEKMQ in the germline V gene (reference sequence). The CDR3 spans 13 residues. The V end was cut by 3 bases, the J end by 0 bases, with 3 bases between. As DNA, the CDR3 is TGTGCCAGCAGCTTGTACTCTGGAAACACCATATATTTT. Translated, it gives CASSLYSGNTIYF.

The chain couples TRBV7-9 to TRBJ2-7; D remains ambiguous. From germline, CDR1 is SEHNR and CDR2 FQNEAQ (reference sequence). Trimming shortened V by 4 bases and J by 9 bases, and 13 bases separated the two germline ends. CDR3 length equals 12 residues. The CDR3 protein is CASSSPTSAQYF. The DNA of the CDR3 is TGTGCCAGCAGCTCCCCGACGTCCGCGCAGTACTTC.

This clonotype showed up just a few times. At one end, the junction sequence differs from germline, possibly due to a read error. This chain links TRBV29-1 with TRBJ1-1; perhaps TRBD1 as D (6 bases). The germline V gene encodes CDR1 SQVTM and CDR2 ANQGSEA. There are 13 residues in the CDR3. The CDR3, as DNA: TGCAGCGTTCTAGCCGACAGGCCCACTGAGGCTTTCTTT. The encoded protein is CSVLADRPTEAFF.

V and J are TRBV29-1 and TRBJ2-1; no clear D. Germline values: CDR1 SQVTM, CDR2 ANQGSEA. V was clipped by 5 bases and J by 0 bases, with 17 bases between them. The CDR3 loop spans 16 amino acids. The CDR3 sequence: CSVRRNGRSSYNEQFF. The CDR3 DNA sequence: TGCAGCGTTAGGAGAAATGGTCGATCCTCCTACAATGAGCAGTTCTTC.

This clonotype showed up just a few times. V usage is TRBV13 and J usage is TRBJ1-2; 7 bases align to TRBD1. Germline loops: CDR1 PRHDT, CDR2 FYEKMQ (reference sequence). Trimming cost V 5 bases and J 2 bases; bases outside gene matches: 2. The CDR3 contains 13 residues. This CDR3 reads CASSQTGNYGYTF. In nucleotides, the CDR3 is TGTGCCAGCAGCCAGACAGGGAACTATGGCTACACCTTC.

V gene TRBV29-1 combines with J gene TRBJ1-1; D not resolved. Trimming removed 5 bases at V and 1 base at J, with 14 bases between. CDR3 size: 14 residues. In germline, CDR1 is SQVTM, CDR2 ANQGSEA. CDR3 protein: CSVPVQAKNTEAFF. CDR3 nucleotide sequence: TGCAGCGTTCCCGTGCAGGCGAAGAACACTGAAGCTTTCTTT.

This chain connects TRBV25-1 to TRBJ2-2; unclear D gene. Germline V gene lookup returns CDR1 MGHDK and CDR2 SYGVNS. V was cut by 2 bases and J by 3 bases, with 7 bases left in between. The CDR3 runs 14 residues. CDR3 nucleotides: TGTGCCAGCAGTGAAAGCGCAGACACCGGGGAGCTGTTTTTT. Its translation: CASSESADTGELFF.

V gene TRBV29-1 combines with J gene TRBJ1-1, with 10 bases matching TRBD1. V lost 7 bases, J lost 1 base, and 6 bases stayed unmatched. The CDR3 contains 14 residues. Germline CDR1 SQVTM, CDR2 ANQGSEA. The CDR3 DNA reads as TGCAGCGGACGGCGGACAGGGGGGAACACTGAAGCTTTCTTT. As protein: CSGRRTGGNTEAFF.

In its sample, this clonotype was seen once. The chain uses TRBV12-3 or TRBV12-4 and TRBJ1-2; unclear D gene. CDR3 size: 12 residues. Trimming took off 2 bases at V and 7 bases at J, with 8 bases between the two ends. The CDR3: CASSLSAAGYTF. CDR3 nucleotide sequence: TGTGCCAGCAGTTTATCAGCGGCTGGCTACACCTTC.

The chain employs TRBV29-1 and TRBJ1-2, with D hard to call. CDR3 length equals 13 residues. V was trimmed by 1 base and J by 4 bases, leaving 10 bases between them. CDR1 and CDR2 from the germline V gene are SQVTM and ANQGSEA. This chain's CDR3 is CSVEGVDSYGYTF. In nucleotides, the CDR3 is TGCAGCGTTGAAGGGGTTGACTCCTATGGCTACACCTTC.

CDR3 DNA sequence: TGCGCCAGCAGCTTGACTAGCGGGGGCCGGGCGCAGTACTTC. It is translated as CASSLTSGGRAQYF. This chain joins TRBV5-1 and TRBJ2-7; TRBD2 matches 11 bases. Germline V gives CDR1 SGHRS, CDR2 YFSETQ. CDR3 length: 14 residues. Unmatched junction bases numbered 6, after V lost 1 base and J lost 9 bases.

The chain's CDR3 is CASRYDRNQPQHF. The CDR3 region has the DNA TGTGCCAGCAGATATGACAGGAATCAGCCCCAGCATTTT. V usage is TRBV12-3 or TRBV12-4 and J usage is TRBJ1-5; tentatively, D is TRBD1 (6 bases). The CDR3 runs to 13 residues. The V end was cut by 6 bases, the J end by 4 bases, with 10 bases between.

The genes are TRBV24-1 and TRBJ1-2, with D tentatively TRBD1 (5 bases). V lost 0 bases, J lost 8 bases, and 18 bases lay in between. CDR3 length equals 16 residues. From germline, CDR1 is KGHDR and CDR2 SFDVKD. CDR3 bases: TGTGCCACCAGTGATTTGCAGGGTGACGACCTTGGAGGCTACACCTTC. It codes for CATSDLQGDDLGGYTF.

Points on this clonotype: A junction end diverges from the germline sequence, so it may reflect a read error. The CDR3 loop reads CASSQEQGINSPLHF. The CDR3 DNA follows: TGTGCCAGCAGCCAAGAACAGGGAATTAATTCGCCCCTCCACTTT. This chain uses TRBV4-2 with TRBJ1-6; TRBD1 might be the D (6 bases). The CDR3 spans 15 residues. From germline, CDR1 is LGHNA and CDR2 YNFKEQ.

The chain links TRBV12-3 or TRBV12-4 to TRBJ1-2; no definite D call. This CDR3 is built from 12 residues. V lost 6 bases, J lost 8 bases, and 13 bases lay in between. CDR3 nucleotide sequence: TGTGCCAGCAGGCAAGACATGAGCGGCTACACCTTC. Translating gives CASRQDMSGYTF.

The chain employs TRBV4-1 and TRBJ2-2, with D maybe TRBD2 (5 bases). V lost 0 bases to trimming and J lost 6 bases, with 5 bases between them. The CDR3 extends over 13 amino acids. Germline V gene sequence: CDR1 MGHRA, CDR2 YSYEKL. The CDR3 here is CASSQDGAGELFF. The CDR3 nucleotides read TGCGCCAGCAGCCAAGACGGGGCCGGGGAGCTGTTTTTT.

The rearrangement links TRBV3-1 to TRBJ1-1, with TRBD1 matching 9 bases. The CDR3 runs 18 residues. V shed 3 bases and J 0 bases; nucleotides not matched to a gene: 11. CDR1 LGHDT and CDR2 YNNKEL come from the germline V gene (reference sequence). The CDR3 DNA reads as TGTGCCAGCAGCCAGAAAGGGACAGGGTCTGCCTTGAACACTGAAGCTTTCTTT. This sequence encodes CASSQKGTGSALNTEAFF.

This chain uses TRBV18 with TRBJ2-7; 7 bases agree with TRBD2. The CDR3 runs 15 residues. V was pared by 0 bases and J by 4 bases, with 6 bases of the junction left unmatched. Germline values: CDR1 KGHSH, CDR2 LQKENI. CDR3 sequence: CASSPPETSRYEQYF. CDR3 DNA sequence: TGTGCCAGCTCACCACCCGAGACTAGCAGATACGAGCAGTACTTC.

The CDR3 DNA follows: TGCAGTGCTAGGGTTGCGGGAGCTAACTACGAGCAGTACTTC. It specifies CSARVAGANYEQYF. The chain joins TRBV20-1 to TRBJ2-7, with TRBD2 identical over 7 bases. Germline CDR1 reads DFQATT; CDR2 reads SNEGSKA (reference sequence). The CDR3 contains 14 residues. With V trimmed by 3 bases and J by 3 bases, 8 bases remained unmatched.

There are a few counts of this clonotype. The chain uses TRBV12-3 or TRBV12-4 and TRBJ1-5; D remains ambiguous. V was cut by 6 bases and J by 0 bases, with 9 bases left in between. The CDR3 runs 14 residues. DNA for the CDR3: TGTGCCAGCAGCCGGGGAAATAGCAATCAGCCCCAGCATTTT. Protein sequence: CASSRGNSNQPQHF.

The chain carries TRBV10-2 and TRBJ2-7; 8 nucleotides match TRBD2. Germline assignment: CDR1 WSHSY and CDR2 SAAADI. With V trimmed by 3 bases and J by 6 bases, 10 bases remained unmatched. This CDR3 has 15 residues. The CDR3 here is CASSDPSGGGIEQYF. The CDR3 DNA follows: TGCGCCAGCAGTGACCCCTCCGGGGGGGGCATCGAGCAGTACTTC.

For the CDR3, the DNA is TGCAGTGCAGCTGGGGACTCCTACTACGAGCAGTACTTC. Translation: CSAAGDSYYEQYF. The rearrangement joins TRBV20-1 to TRBJ2-7, with D tentatively TRBD2 (6 bases). The CDR3 totals 13 residues. Germline lookup yields CDR1 DFQATT and CDR2 SNEGSKA (reference sequence). Trimming stripped 6 bases from V and 3 bases from J, with 15 bases between.

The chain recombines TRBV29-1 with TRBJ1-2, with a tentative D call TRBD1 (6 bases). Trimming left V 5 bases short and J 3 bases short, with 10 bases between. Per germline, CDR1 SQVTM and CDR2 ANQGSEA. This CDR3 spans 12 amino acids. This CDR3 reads CSVISGDYGYTF. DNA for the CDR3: TGCAGCGTTATTTCAGGGGACTATGGCTACACCTTC.

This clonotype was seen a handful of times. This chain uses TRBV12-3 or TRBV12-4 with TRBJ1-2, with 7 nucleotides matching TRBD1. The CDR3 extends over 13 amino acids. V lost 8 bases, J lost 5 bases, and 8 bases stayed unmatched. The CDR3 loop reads CASSPGQRYGYTF. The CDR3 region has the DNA TGTGCCAGCTCTCCGGGACAGCGATATGGCTACACCTTC.

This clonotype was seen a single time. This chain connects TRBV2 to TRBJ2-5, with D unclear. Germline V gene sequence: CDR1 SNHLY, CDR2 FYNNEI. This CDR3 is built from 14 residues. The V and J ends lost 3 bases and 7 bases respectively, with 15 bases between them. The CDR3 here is CASSENMQRVTQYF. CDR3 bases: TGTGCCAGCAGTGAGAACATGCAAAGGGTGACCCAGTACTTC.

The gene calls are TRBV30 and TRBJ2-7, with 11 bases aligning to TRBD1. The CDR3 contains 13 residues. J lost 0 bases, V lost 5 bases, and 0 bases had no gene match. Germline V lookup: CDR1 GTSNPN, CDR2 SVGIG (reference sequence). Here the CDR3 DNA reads TGTGCCTGGGGGACAGGGGGCTCCTACGAGCAGTACTTC. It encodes CAWGTGGSYEQYF. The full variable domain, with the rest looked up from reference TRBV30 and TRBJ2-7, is SQTIHQWPATLVQPVGSPLSLECTVEGTSNPNLYWYRQAAGRGLQLLFYSVGIGQISSEVPQNLSASRPQDRQFILSSKKLLLSDSGFYLCAWGTGGSYEQYFGPGTRLTVT.